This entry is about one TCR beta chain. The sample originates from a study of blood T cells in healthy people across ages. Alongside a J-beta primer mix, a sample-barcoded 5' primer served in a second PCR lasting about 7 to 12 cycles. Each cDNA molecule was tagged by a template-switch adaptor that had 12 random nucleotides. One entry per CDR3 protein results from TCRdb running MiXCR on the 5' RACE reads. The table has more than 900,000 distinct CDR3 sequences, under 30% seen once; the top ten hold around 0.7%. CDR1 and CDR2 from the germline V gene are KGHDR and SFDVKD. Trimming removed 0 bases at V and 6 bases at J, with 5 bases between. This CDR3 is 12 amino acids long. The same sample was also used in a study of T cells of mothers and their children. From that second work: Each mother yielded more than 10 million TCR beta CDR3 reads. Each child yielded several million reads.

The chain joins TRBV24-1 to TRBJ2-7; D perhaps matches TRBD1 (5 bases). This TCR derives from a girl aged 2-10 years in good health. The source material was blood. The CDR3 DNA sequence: TGTGCCACCAGTGATTTGAGGGGCGAGCAGTACTTC. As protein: CATSDLRGEQYF.